A single sample is the source of the 15 T cell receptor beta chains below, sequenced in a study of shared clonotypes between healthy human individuals. Measured with immunoSEQ multiplex PCR; TCRdb has only the in-frame clones, and not every one. The table has around 2,100,000 clones, around 96% seen once. CD8 cells classed as naive were CD45RO-negative and positively selected for CCR7, excluding terminally differentiated effector memory CD45RA+ cells. Sequenced: naive CD8+ T cells sorted from blood. Receptor source: a man between 18 and 29 years old in good health.

V usage is TRBV13 and J usage is TRBJ2-7; possible D gene TRBD1, 5 bases. Germline lookup yields CDR1 PRHDT and CDR2 FYEKMQ (reference sequence). The CDR3 runs 15 residues. V dropped 1 base and J dropped 2 bases, with 12 bases sitting between them. Written as DNA, the CDR3 is TGTGCCAGCAGCTTAGAGGGGAATCCAGCCTACGAGCAGTACTTC. The encoded protein is CASSLEGNPAYEQYF.

As to this clone: The DNA is left out, because the CDR3 cannot be placed on it with certainty; the CDR3 is given as TCRdb lists it. The J gene is TRBJ2-7, the V gene TRBV6-5; the table gives TRBD1 as D, unverified against the DNA. The CDR3 is 16 amino acids in total, end residues counted. The germline CDR1 and CDR2 sequences are MNHEY and SVGAGI. The CDR3 loop is CASSSSGQDWSYEQYF.

As regards this clone: The sample holds other DNA sequences that translate to the same CDR3. The chain has TRBV19 and TRBJ2-1; either TRBD1 or TRBD2 may supply D (5 bases each). The ends were cut back, 6 bases at V and 5 bases at J, with 14 bases in the middle. The CDR3 runs 14 residues. The germline V gene encodes CDR1 LNHDA and CDR2 SQIVND (reference sequence). CDR3 region: CASSPPGPHNEQFF. The CDR3 bases are TGTGCCAGTAGCCCTCCGGGACCACACAATGAGCAGTTCTTC.

V usage is TRBV7-2 and J usage is TRBJ2-5; a weak D match, TRBD2 (5 bases). Germline V gene data show CDR1 as SGHTA and CDR2 as FQGNSA. The germline V and J ends were trimmed by 2 bases and 5 bases, with 12 bases remaining between them. This CDR3 comprises 14 residues. This chain's CDR3 is CASSLFPPGETQYF. The CDR3 region has the DNA TGTGCCAGCAGCTTATTTCCGCCGGGGGAGACCCAGTACTTC.

The rearrangement joins TRBV4-3 to TRBJ2-3, with 13 bases fitting TRBD2. The CDR3 contains 16 residues. V shed 0 bases, J shed 6 bases, and the junction held 3 bases outside the gene matches. The germline V gene encodes CDR1 LGHNA and CDR2 YSLEER. This chain's CDR3 is CASSQDGLAGVDTQYF. CDR3 coding DNA: TGCGCCAGCAGCCAAGATGGACTAGCGGGAGTTGATACGCAGTATTTT.

Remarks on this clone: The identical CDR3 is also encoded by other nucleotide sequences in the sample. The V and J genes are TRBV27 and TRBJ1-1; D not certain. The ends were cut back, 2 bases at V and 1 base at J, with 5 bases in the middle. This CDR3 comprises 13 residues. In germline, CDR1 is MNHEY, CDR2 SMNVEV (reference sequence). This CDR3 reads CASSLLGNTEAFF. As DNA, the CDR3 is TGTGCCAGCAGTTTACTCGGGAACACTGAAGCTTTCTTT.

The J gene is TRBJ2-2, the V gene TRBV1; TRBD2 reflects the table's D call only, with no check against the DNA. TRBV1 constitutes a pseudogene. There are 14 residues in the CDR3. CDR3 in amino acids: CTSRGGGNTGELFF. CDR3 nucleotide sequence: TGCACCAGCAGAGGCGGGGGGAACACCGGGGAGCTGTTTTTT.

This chain uses TRBV5-1 with TRBJ2-5; D may be TRBD2 (5 bases). V lost 2 bases and J lost 4, with 9 bases in between. This CDR3 contains 13 residues. From germline, CDR1 is SGHRS and CDR2 YFSETQ. In DNA form, the CDR3 reads TGCGCCAGCAGCTTCCTGGGAGCAGAGACCCAGTACTTC. Its protein product is CASSFLGAETQYF.

This chain links TRBV7-9 with TRBJ2-5; 11 nucleotides match TRBD2. Trimming took 11 bases from V and 2 from J; bases not matched to a gene: 7. The CDR3 loop spans 14 amino acids. Germline V lookup: CDR1 SEHNR, CDR2 FQNEAQ (reference sequence). For the CDR3, the DNA is TGTGCCTCAAGCGGGACTAGCGGACAAGAGACCCAGTACTTC. Translation: CASSGTSGQETQYF.

V and J are TRBV30 and TRBJ1-2, with 7 bases identical to TRBD1. V gave up 0 bases and J gave up 6 bases; unmatched junction bases: 4. The CDR3 is 13 residues long. Germline assignment: CDR1 GTSNPN and CDR2 SVGIG (reference sequence). The CDR3 sequence is CAWSVGTADGYTF. The CDR3 DNA reads TGTGCCTGGAGTGTAGGGACAGCGGATGGCTACACCTTC. Using reference TRBV30 and TRBJ1-2 for the parts outside the CDR3, the full variable domain is SQTIHQWPATLVQPVGSPLSLECTVEGTSNPNLYWYRQAAGRGLQLLFYSVGIGQISSEVPQNLSASRPQDRQFILSSKKLLLSDSGFYLCAWSVGTADGYTFGSGTRLTVV.

The chain couples TRBV6-1 to TRBJ2-7; no clear D. Germline CDR1 is MNHNS and CDR2 is SASEGT. This CDR3 comprises 13 residues. V was trimmed by 3 bases and J by 2 bases, leaving 8 bases between them. The CDR3: CASSEEAPYEQYF. The CDR3 nucleotides read TGTGCCAGCAGTGAGGAAGCTCCCTACGAGCAGTACTTC.

This chain connects TRBV11-1 to TRBJ1-1; no reliable D call. V was pared by 4 bases and J by 6 bases, with 18 bases between. Germline CDR1 is SGHAT and CDR2 is FQDESV (reference sequence). The CDR3 spans 15 residues. The CDR3 DNA sequence: TGTGCCAGCAGCTCCATACCCCAGGTGGCGGCTGAAGCTTTCTTT. Translation: CASSSIPQVAAEAFF.

This chain uses TRBV5-1 with TRBJ2-3, with no clear D. In germline, CDR1 is SGHRS, CDR2 YFSETQ. V lost 4 bases, J lost 2 bases, and 11 bases lay in between. This CDR3 is 14 amino acids long. The CDR3 reads CASSLGYDTDTQYF. As DNA, the CDR3 is TGCGCCAGCAGCCTAGGATACGACACAGATACGCAGTATTTT.

The chain links TRBV6-1 to TRBJ1-1, with 8 nucleotides matching TRBD1. The CDR3 runs to 13 residues. Germline CDR1 is MNHNS and CDR2 is SASEGT. V lost 10 bases, J lost 7 bases, and 11 bases stayed unmatched. CDR3: CATDRDGGGEAFF. As DNA, the CDR3 is TGTGCCACGGACAGGGATGGGGGGGGTGAAGCTTTCTTT.

The J gene is TRBJ1-1, the V gene TRBV9; no clear D gene. The CDR3 loop spans 12 amino acids. Per the germline V gene, CDR1 is SGDLS and CDR2 is YYNGEE. V shed 0 bases and J shed 7 bases, with 7 bases lying between them. The CDR3 DNA sequence: TGTGCCAGCAGCGTAGATGGGGTTGAAGCTTTCTTT. Translated: CASSVDGVEAFF.